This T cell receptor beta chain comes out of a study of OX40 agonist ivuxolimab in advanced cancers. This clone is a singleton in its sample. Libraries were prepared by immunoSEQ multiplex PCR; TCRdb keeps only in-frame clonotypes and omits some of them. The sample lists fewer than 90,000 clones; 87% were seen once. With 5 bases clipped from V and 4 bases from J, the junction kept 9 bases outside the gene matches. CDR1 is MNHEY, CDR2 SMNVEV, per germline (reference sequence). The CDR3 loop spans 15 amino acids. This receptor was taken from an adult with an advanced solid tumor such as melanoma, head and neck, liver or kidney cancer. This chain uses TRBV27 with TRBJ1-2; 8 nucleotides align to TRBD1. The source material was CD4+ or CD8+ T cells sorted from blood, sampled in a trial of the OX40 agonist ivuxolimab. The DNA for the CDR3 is TGTGCCAGCAGTCCCCGGGACAGGCACATCTATGGCTACACCTTC. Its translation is CASSPRDRHIYGYTF.